A selection of T cell receptor beta chains follows, all from one sample in a study of blood T cell repertoires in COVID-19. Measured with immunoSEQ multiplex PCR; TCRdb has only the in-frame clones, and not every one. The table lists about 240,000 clones, more than 85% of them singletons, with around 4% in the top ten. Sequenced material: PBMCs or T cells enriched from blood (not recorded which). These receptors came from a woman in her twenties or thirties who had recovered from COVID-19. Each CDR3 is given with its conserved first and last residue. The D gene is left open where the match is weak. Part of the rows lack a size; the others show once, few, many or a class for expanded clones.

V	D	J	size	DNA	CDR3
TRBV7-9	NA	TRBJ2-5	once	TGTGCCAGCAGCTTTTCCCCAATCGGGACCCAGTACTTC	CASSFSPIGTQYF
TRBV23-1	TRBD2	TRBJ2-7	few	TGCGCCAGCAGTCAATCCCCCGGGACTAGCGGTGAGTCTTTCTACGAGCAGTACTTC	CASSQSPGTSGESFYEQYF
TRBV5-6	NA	TRBJ2-7	NA	TGTGCCAGCAGTTATCGGAGACTCCTGAGAGAGCAGTACTTC	CASSYRRLLREQYF
TRBV5-8	NA	TRBJ2-1	NA	TGTGCCAGCAGCTTGGCGGCAGGGGGGTACAATGAGCAGTTCTTC	CASSLAAGGYNEQFF
TRBV5-4	NA	TRBJ1-6	NA	TGTGCCAGCAGCTTGAGGCCAGGGAGTATTGTGGAGGGTAATTCACCCCTCCACTTT	CASSLRPGSIVEGNSPLHF
TRBV30	NA	TRBJ1-5	NA	TGTGCCTGGAGTCAGGACAGTAATCAGCCCCAGCATTTT	CAWSQDSNQPQHF
TRBV18	TRBD2	TRBJ2-1	NA	TGTGCCAGCTCACCACGTCTAGCGGGAGGGACGGGAAATGAGCAGTTCTTC	CASSPRLAGGTGNEQFF
TRBV6-2/TRBV6-3	TRBD2	TRBJ2-1	once	TGTGCCAGCAGTGTCGAGCAGGGAGGGTACAATGAGCAGTTCTTC	CASSVEQGGYNEQFF
TRBV18	NA	TRBJ2-2	NA	TGTGCCAGCTCGCCTTCAGGCGCCGGGGAGCTGTTTTTT	CASSPSGAGELFF
TRBV28	TRBD1	TRBJ2-3	NA	TGTGCCAGCAGTTTGAGGCAGGGGGTACCAACTAGCACAGATACGCAGTATTTT	CASSLRQGVPTSTDTQYF
TRBV6-2/TRBV6-3	TRBD1	TRBJ1-1	NA	TGTGCCAGCAGTAGGCCACCCTGGACAGGCCCCAACACTGAAGCTTTCTTT	CASSRPPWTGPNTEAFF